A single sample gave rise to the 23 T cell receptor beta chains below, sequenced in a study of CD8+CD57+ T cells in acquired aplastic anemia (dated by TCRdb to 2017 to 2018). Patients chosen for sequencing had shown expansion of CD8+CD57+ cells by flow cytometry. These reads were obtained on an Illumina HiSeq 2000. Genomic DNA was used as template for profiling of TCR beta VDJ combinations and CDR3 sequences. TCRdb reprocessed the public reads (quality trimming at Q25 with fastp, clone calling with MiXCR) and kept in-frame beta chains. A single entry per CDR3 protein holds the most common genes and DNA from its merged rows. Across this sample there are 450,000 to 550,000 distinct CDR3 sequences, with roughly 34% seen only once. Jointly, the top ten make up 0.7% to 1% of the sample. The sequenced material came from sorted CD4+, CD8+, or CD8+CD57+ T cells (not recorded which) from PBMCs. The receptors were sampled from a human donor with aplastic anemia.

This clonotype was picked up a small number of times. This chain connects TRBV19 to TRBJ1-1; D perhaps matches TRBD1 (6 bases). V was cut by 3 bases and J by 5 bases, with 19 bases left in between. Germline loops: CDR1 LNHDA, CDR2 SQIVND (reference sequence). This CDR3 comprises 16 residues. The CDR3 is CASSMRLGGAGTEAFF. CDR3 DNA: TGTGCCAGTAGTATGAGACTTGGGGGGGCTGGGACTGAAGCTTTCTTT.

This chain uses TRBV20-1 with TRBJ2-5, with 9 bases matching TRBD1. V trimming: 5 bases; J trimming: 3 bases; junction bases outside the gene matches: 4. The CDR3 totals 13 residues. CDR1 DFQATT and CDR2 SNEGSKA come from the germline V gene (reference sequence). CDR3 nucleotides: TGCAGTGCTCGAGGACAGGGGAAAGAGACCCAGTACTTC. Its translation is CSARGQGKETQYF.

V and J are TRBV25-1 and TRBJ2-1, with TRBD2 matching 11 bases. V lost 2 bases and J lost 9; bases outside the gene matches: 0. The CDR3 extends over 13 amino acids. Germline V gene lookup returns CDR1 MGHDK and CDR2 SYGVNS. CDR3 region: CASSETSGGEQFF. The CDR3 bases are TGTGCCAGCAGTGAAACTAGCGGGGGTGAGCAGTTCTTC. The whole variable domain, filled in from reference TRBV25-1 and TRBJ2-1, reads EADIYQTPRYLVIGTGKKITLECSQTMGHDKMYWYQQDPGMELHLIHYSYGVNSTEKGDLSSESTVSRIRTEHFPLTLESARPSHTSQYLCASSETSGGEQFFGPGTRLTVL.

CDR3 residues: CASSQETGGEQFF. For the CDR3, the DNA is TGTGCCAGCAGCCAAGAAACTGGGGGGGAACAGTTCTTC. The V gene is TRBV4-2, the J gene TRBJ2-1, with TRBD2 identical over 7 bases. CDR3 length equals 13 residues. CDR1 LGHNA and CDR2 YNFKEQ come from the germline V gene. With 0 bases clipped from V and 13 bases from J, the junction kept 6 bases outside the gene matches.

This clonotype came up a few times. CDR3 amino acids: CASSISSGNNEQFF. The DNA for the CDR3 is TGTGCCAGTAGTATTTCTAGCGGGAACAATGAGCAGTTCTTC. The chain recombines TRBV19 with TRBJ2-1; 9 nucleotides line up with TRBD2. The length of the CDR3 is 14 residues. Germline lookup yields CDR1 LNHDA and CDR2 SQIVND (reference sequence). Unmatched junction bases numbered 2, after V lost 3 bases and J lost 5 bases.

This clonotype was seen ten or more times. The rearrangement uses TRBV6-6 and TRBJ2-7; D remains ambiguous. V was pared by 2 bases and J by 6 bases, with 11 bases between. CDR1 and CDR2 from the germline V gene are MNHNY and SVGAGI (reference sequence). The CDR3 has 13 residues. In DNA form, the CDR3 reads TGTGCCAGCAGTTACGAACTTTGGGTCGAGCAGTACTTC. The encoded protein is CASSYELWVEQYF.

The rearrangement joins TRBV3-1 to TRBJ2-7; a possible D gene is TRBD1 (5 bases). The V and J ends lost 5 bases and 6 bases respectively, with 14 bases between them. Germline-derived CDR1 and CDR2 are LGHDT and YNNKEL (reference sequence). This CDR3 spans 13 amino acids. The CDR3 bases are TGTGCCAGCAGCTTAGGCAGGGTTGGCGAGCAGTACTTC. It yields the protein CASSLGRVGEQYF.

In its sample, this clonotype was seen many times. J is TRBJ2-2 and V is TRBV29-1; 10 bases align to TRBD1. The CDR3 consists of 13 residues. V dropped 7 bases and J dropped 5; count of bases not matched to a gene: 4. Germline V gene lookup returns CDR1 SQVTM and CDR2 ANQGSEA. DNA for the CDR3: TGCAGCGGACGGACAGGGGGGACCGGGGAGCTGTTTTTT. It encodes CSGRTGGTGELFF.

The CDR3 protein is CASSRPEGTQYF. The DNA for the CDR3 is TGTGCCAGCAGCCGACCCGAGGGGACCCAGTACTTC. The chain is built from TRBV7-8 and TRBJ2-5; D may be TRBD2 (5 bases). The germline gives CDR1 SGHVS, CDR2 FQNEAQ. CDR3 length: 12 amino acids. V shed 5 bases and J shed 7 bases, with 11 bases lying between them.

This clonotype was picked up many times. The CDR3 DNA is TGTGCCAGCAGTGAAGCGGGAGTAGTCACAGATACGCAGTATTTT. Amino acid sequence: CASSEAGVVTDTQYF. The chain joins TRBV2 to TRBJ2-3, with a possible D match to TRBD2 (5 bases). CDR1 SNHLY and CDR2 FYNNEI come from the germline V gene. Deletions cut 0 bases from V and 2 bases from J, with 9 bases between. This CDR3 has 15 residues.

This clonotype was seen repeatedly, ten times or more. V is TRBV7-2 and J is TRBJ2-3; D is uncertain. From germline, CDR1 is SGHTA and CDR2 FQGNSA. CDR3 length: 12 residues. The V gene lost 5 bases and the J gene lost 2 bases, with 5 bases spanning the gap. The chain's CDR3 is CASSTYTDTQYF. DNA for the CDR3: TGTGCCAGCAGCACGTACACAGATACGCAGTATTTT.

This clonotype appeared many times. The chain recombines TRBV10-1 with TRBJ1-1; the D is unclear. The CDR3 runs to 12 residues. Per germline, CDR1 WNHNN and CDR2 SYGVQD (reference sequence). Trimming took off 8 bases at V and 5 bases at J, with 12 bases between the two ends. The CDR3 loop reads CASSRSGTEAFF. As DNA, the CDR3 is TGCGCCAGCTCCAGGTCCGGGACTGAAGCTTTCTTT.

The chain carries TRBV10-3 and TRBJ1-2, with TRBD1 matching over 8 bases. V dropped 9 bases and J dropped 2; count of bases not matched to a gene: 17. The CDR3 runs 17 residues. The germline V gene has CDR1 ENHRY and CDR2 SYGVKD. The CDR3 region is CAMSPGTGDLNNYGYTF. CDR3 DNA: TGTGCCATGAGCCCCGGGACAGGAGATCTAAACAACTATGGCTACACCTTC.

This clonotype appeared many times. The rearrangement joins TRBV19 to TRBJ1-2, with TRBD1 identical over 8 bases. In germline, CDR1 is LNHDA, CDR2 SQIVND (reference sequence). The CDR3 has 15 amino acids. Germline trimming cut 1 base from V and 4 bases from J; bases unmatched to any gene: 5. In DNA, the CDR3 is TGTGCCAGTAGTATAGTCGCAGGGGGCGGCTATGGCTACACCTTC. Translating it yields CASSIVAGGGYGYTF.

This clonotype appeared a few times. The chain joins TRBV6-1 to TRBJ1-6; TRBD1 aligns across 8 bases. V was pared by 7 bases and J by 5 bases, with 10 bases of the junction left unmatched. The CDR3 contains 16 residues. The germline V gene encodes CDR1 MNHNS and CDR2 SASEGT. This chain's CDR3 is CASNTGTGLNNSPLHF. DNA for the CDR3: TGTGCCAGCAATACTGGGACAGGCCTAAATAATTCACCCCTCCACTTT.

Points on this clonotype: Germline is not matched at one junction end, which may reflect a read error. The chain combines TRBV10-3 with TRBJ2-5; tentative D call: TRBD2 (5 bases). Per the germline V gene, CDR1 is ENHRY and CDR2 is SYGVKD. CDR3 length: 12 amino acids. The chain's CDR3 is CAISESLEGLKF. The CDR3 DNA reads TGTGCCATCAGTGAGTCGTTAGAGGGTTTGAAGTTC.

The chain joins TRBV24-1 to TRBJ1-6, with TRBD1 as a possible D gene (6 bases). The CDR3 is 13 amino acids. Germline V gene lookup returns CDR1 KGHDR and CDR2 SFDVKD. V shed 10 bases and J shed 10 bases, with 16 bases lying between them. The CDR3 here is CATSGGQNSPLHF. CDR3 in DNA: TGTGCCACTTCCGGGGGGCAAAACTCACCCCTCCACTTT.

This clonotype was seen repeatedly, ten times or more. CDR3 region: CSVNGYTF. Here the CDR3 DNA reads TGCAGTGTGAACGGCTACACCTTC. The chain employs TRBV20-1 and TRBJ1-2; D unclear. The germline gives CDR1 DFQATT, CDR2 SNEGSKA (reference sequence). V dropped 7 bases and J dropped 8 bases, with 5 bases sitting between them. The CDR3 has 8 amino acids.

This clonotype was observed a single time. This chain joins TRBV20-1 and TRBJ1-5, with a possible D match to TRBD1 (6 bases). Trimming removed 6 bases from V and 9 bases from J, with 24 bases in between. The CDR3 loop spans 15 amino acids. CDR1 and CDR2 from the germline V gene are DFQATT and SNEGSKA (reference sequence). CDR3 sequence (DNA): TGCAGTGCCAGCTCTACCGGACAGACCTATCTGCCCCAGCATTTT. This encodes CSASSTGQTYLPQHF.

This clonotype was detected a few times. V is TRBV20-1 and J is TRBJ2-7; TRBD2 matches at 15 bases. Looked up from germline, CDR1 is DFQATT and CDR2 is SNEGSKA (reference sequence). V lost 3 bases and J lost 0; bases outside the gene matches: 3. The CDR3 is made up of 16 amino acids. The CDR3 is CSARGTSGGHSYEQYF. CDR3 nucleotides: TGCAGTGCTAGGGGGACTAGCGGGGGGCACTCCTACGAGCAGTACTTC.

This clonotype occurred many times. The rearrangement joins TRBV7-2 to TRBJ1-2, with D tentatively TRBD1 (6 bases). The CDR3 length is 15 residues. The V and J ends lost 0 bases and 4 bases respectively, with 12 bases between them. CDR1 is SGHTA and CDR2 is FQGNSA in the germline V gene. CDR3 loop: CASSLAAGEGYGYTF. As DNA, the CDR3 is TGTGCCAGCAGCTTAGCGGCAGGGGAGGGCTATGGCTACACCTTC.

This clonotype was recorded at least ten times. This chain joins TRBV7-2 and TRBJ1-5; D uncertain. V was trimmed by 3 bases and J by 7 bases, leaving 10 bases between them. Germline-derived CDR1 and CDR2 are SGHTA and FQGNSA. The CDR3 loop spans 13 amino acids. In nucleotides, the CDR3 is TGTGCCAGCAGCTTGACCCCGCAACAGCCCCAGCATTTT. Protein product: CASSLTPQQPQHF.

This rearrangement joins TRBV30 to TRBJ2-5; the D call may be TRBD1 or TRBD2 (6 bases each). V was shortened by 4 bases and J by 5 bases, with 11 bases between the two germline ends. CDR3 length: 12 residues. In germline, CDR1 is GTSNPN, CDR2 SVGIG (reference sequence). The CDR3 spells CAWKGGFETQYF. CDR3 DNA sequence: TGTGCCTGGAAGGGGGGATTCGAGACCCAGTACTTC. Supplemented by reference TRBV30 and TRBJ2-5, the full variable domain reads SQTIHQWPATLVQPVGSPLSLECTVEGTSNPNLYWYRQAAGRGLQLLFYSVGIGQISSEVPQNLSASRPQDRQFILSSKKLLLSDSGFYLCAWKGGFETQYFGPGTRLLVL.